This entry lists 8 T cell receptor beta chains sequenced from one sample in a study of shared T cell receptors in the human thymus. Measured with immunoSEQ multiplex PCR; TCRdb has only the in-frame clones, and not every one. The top ten clones hold 0.0094% of a sample with 640,000 or so clones, 70% to 90% of them seen once. The same sample was also studied in work on human thymus T cells.

Sequences were obtained from thymocytes. The receptors here all came from a boy younger than two with a congenital heart defect.

The chain is built from TRBV2 and TRBJ1-5, with D unresolved. The CDR3 has 16 residues. In germline, CDR1 is SNHLY, CDR2 FYNNEI. Trimming shortened V by 0 bases and J by 1 base, and 10 bases separated the two germline ends. The CDR3 bases are TGTGCCAGCAGTGAAGCACGGGTCGTAAGCAATCAGCCCCAGCATTTT. Translation gives CASSEARVVSNQPQHF.

This clone was detected only a few times. The gene calls are TRBV5-6 and TRBJ2-7; 8 bases match TRBD1. Per the germline V gene, CDR1 is SGHDT and CDR2 is YYEEEE. J was trimmed by 0 bases and V by 4 bases; bases with no gene match: 15. The CDR3 has 18 amino acids. The CDR3 region is CASSADRGEPISSYEQYF. Written as DNA, the CDR3 is TGTGCCAGCAGCGCCGACAGGGGTGAGCCGATCAGCTCCTACGAGCAGTACTTC.

The V gene is TRBV9, the J gene TRBJ2-5; 7 positions match TRBD2. CDR3 length: 15 residues. Germline V gene sequence: CDR1 SGDLS, CDR2 YYNGEE. J gave up 5 bases and V 0 bases, and 7 bases lay outside the gene matches. For the CDR3, the DNA is TGTGCCAGCAGCGTAGGAGGGGAGGGACCCGAGACCCAGTACTTC. Its protein product is CASSVGGEGPETQYF.

J is TRBJ1-2 and V is TRBV9; weak D call: TRBD1 (6 bases). CDR3 size: 13 residues. V was pared by 3 bases and J by 4 bases, with 10 bases between. In germline, CDR1 is SGDLS, CDR2 YYNGEE. The DNA of the CDR3 is TGTGCCAGCAGCGGAAACAGGGTCTATGGCTACACCTTC. Translated: CASSGNRVYGYTF.

This chain connects TRBV11-2 to TRBJ1-5, with D perhaps matching TRBD1 (6 bases). Germline loops: CDR1 SGHAT, CDR2 FQNNGV. V dropped 3 bases and J dropped 6 bases, with 15 bases sitting between them. The CDR3 has 15 residues. The CDR3 spells CASSFGTGGSQPQHF. The CDR3 region has the DNA TGTGCCAGCAGCTTCGGAACTGGGGGCTCTCAGCCCCAGCATTTT.

The chain uses TRBV6-6 and TRBJ2-1; D may be TRBD1 (6 bases). Trimming took off 5 bases at V and 6 bases at J, with 14 bases between the two ends. CDR3 size: 14 residues. Germline values: CDR1 MNHNY, CDR2 SVGAGI (reference sequence). This CDR3 reads CASSPLQGGNEQFF. In DNA form, the CDR3 reads TGTGCCAGCAGTCCTTTACAGGGTGGCAATGAGCAGTTCTTC.

J is TRBJ1-3 and V is TRBV14, with D possibly TRBD1 on 5 matching bases. Germline CDR1 and CDR2: SGHDN and FVKESK. This CDR3 contains 18 residues. Trimming cost V 0 bases and J 0 bases, with 15 bases left between them. CDR3 protein: CASSQERRGNSSGNTIYF. CDR3 DNA: TGTGCCAGCAGCCAAGAGAGGAGGGGCAACAGCTCTGGAAACACCATATATTTT.

The chain links TRBV7-9 to TRBJ2-5, with 12 bases matching TRBD2. The J call may be wrong; the DNA end is better matched by TRBJ2-7. This CDR3 is built from 19 residues. Germline lookup yields CDR1 SEHNR and CDR2 FQNEAQ (reference sequence). The CDR3 DNA sequence: TGTGCCAGCAGCTTAGAGAGTCCTAGCGGGAGGGCCGGCGACGTCGAGCAGTACTTC. This translates into CASSLESPSGRAGDVEQYF.